These 7 T cell receptor beta chains were sequenced from one sample in a study of cytomegalovirus exposure and HLA in healthy donors. Clones were sequenced by immunoSEQ multiplex PCR, and TCRdb holds only the in-frame ones, with some missing. In the table there are 110,000 or so clones, around 85% of which are singletons. Sequenced sample: PBMCs. The receptors were sampled from a woman aged 25 to 39 in good health and CMV-seronegative.

This clone has more than one count but fewer than ten. This chain links TRBV25-1 with TRBJ2-2; 12 bases are a match to TRBD2. Germline lookup yields CDR1 MGHDK and CDR2 SYGVNS. The junction had 10 bases not matched to a gene; V was cut back by 5 bases and J by 6 bases. This CDR3 spans 17 amino acids. This CDR3 reads CASSSPLAGGPAGELFF. The CDR3 DNA sequence: TGTGCCAGCAGTTCACCTCTAGCGGGGGGGCCAGCCGGGGAGCTGTTTTTT.

The J gene is TRBJ1-1, the V gene TRBV6-5; 8 positions agree with TRBD1. V lost 6 bases, J lost 5 bases, and 5 bases stayed unmatched. The V gene's germline CDR1 is MNHEY and CDR2 SVGAGI. CDR3 length: 13 amino acids. The CDR3: CASRSGGWTEAFF. The CDR3, as DNA: TGTGCCAGCAGATCAGGGGGCTGGACTGAAGCTTTCTTT.

The chain employs TRBV5-1 and TRBJ2-2; TRBD2 aligns across 8 bases. This CDR3 has 16 residues. Germline lookup yields CDR1 SGHRS and CDR2 YFSETQ. V dropped 1 base and J dropped 2; count of bases not matched to a gene: 4. The CDR3 DNA reads TGCGCCAGCAGCTTGAAAGCGGGGGCCAACACCGGGGAGCTGTTTTTT. This gives the protein CASSLKAGANTGELFF.

The chain combines TRBV4-2 with TRBJ2-7; D call uncertain. The CDR3 is 13 amino acids. Germline CDR1 reads LGHNA; CDR2 reads YNFKEQ. The V and J ends lost 6 bases and 5 bases respectively, with 14 bases between them. In DNA form, the CDR3 reads TGTGCCAGCAGTCCCAGTATAGCCGACGAGCAGTACTTC. It specifies CASSPSIADEQYF.

The J gene is TRBJ2-2, the V gene TRBV7-6; no reliable D call. Germline CDR1 SGHVS, CDR2 FNYEAQ. V lost 8 bases and J lost 2, with 9 bases in between. The CDR3 covers 13 residues. Here the CDR3 reads CASARGNTGELFF. The CDR3, as DNA: TGTGCCAGCGCCCGAGGAAACACCGGGGAGCTGTTTTTT.

The V and J genes are TRBV15 and TRBJ1-6, with 11 nucleotides matching TRBD1. V trimming: 3 bases; J trimming: 2 bases; junction bases outside the gene matches: 0. The CDR3 contains 16 residues. Germline assignment: CDR1 LNHNV and CDR2 YYDKDF (reference sequence). CDR3 sequence reads: CATSRGQGAYNSPLHF. CDR3 nucleotide sequence: TGTGCCACCAGCAGGGGACAGGGGGCCTATAATTCACCCCTCCACTTT.

This clone appeared once. The chain has TRBV2 and TRBJ1-5; a weak D match, TRBD1 (5 bases). Germline V gene lookup returns CDR1 SNHLY and CDR2 FYNNEI. V was pared by 0 bases and J by 9 bases, with 15 bases between. CDR3 size: 15 residues. The CDR3 sequence: CASSEATEPGRPQHF. The CDR3 DNA follows: TGTGCCAGCAGTGAAGCGACAGAGCCGGGTCGGCCCCAGCATTTT.